One and the same sample provided the 3 T cell receptor beta chains below, sequenced in a study of low-dose radiotherapy and immunotherapy resistance in tumors. TRAV- and TRBV-specific primers, spanning alpha and beta chains, primed first-strand cDNA. It was with a constant-region primer and a V-primer adapter that TCRs were amplified over around 19 PCR cycles. One entry per CDR3 protein, called by TCRdb with MiXCR from the reads. In the table there are about 30,000 distinct CDR3 sequences, 49% of which are singletons. Time point denoted: after trial treatment. Stated treatment: LDRT plus nivolumab, ipilimumab, low-dose cyclophosphamide and aspirin (RACIN trial). The starting material was PBMCs, obtained after low-dose radiotherapy plus immunotherapy. The receptors shown here come from a male donor with gallbladder cancer.

Turning to this clonotype: A far larger clone differs by one base, so this is likely a read error. The V gene is TRBV28, the J gene TRBJ2-5; D gene unclear. Germline V gene data show CDR1 as MDHEN and CDR2 as SYDVKM. This CDR3 has 15 residues. The CDR3, as DNA: TGTGCCAGCAGACACACCAGAGGATGGGAAGAGGCCCAGTACTTC. This translates into CASRHTRGWEEAQYF.

Comments on this clonotype: This likely traces to a read error, being one base from a far larger clone. V gene TRBV5-1 combines with J gene TRBJ2-5; no clear D. Looked up from germline, CDR1 is SGHRS and CDR2 is YFSETQ. With 5 bases removed from V and 11 bases from J, the gap between germline ends came to 19 bases. The CDR3 runs 13 residues. The CDR3 coding sequence is TGCGCCAGCAGGCAGACCCCGGAAAATGAGCAGTACTTC. As protein: CASRQTPENEQYF. The full variable domain, rest sourced from reference TRBV5-1 and TRBJ2-5, is KAGVTQTPRYLIKTRGQQVTLSCSPISGHRSVSWYQQTPGQGLQFLFEYFSETQRNKGNFPGRFSGRQFSNSRSEMNVSTLELGDSALYLCASRQTPENEQYFGPGTRLLVL.

The chain links TRBV28 to TRBJ2-7; 9 nucleotides agree with TRBD1. The CDR3 is 16 amino acids. Per the germline V gene, CDR1 is MDHEN and CDR2 is SYDVKM. The junction had 16 bases not matched to a gene; V was cut back by 8 bases and J by 5 bases. The DNA for the CDR3 is TGTGCCAGCTCTCAAACCAAGGGACAGGGCTACCACGAGCAGTACTTC. Its translation: CASSQTKGQGYHEQYF.